This is a list of T cell receptor beta chains from one sample in a study of blood T cell repertoires in COVID-19. Only in-frame clones appear in the TCRdb table, and some are missing; sequencing was by immunoSEQ multiplex PCR. The table includes 490,000 or so clones, 70% to 90% detected once. The material sequenced was PBMCs or T cells enriched from blood (not recorded which). Receptor source: a woman between 55 and 75 years old who had recovered from COVID-19. CDR3s leave out the opening cysteine and the closing phenylalanine or tryptophan.

V: TRBV11-2; J: TRBJ1-4; CDR3: ASSYGGRNEKLF
V: TRBV5-1; J: TRBJ1-2; CDR3: ASSLLTEGGYT
V: TRBV30; J: TRBJ2-5; CDR3: AWSVTQWETQY
V: TRBV5-1; J: TRBJ1-2; CDR3: ASSLRGPDGYT
V: TRBV19; J: TRBJ1-6; CDR3: ASSSTGALTNSPLH
V: TRBV18; J: TRBJ1-2; CDR3: ASSPRDPTANYGYT
V: TRBV24-1; J: TRBJ1-2; CDR3: ATSDSGQGARGYT
V: TRBV6-5; J: TRBJ1-2; CDR3: ASSYADRVNYGYT
V: TRBV5-1; J: TRBJ2-2; CDR3: ASSLVGQGSTGELF
V: TRBV21-1; J: TRBJ1-2; CDR3: ASSEWTLPGDYGYT
V: TRBV19; J: TRBJ1-5; CDR3: ASSTRDRGYYQPQH
V: TRBV5-1; J: TRBJ2-3; CDR3: ASSFIPGLAGRTDTQY
V: TRBV5-4; J: TRBJ2-7; CDR3: ASSPLAGGSKYEQY
V: TRBV9; J: TRBJ2-1; CDR3: ASSVVPRLAGVYSSFNEQF
V: TRBV2; J: TRBJ1-3; CDR3: ASSDRGFGNTIY